The clone carrying this TCR beta chain was seen only a few times. Antigen unknown. The V end was cut by 4 bases, the J end by 4 bases, with 14 bases between. The CDR3 sequence is 14 residues long. In germline, CDR1 is SGDLS, CDR2 YYNGEE. These data belong to a study of a mutant IDH1 vaccine in newly diagnosed glioma. Study in general: Investigators started vaccination 4-6 weeks after radiotherapy alone, or with temozolomide cycles.

The study, taken as a whole, reports: Detectable vaccine-induced immune responses arose in almost 95% of patients.

Time point here: week 5, during vaccination. Each dose delivered 300 ug of mutant IDH1 20-mer peptide subcutaneously with imiquimod. Sequenced by immunoSEQ multiplex PCR; TCRdb stores in-frame clones only, minus some. The data contain roughly 60,000 clones, around 84% of them seen just once; the ten biggest clones take up nearly 7.5%. Sequencing used PBMCs, obtained from a glioma patient whose treatment included an IDH1 peptide vaccine. The V gene is TRBV9, the J gene TRBJ1-1; D call uncertain. The source of this sequence is a woman aged 45-60 years with glioma. The CDR3 protein is CASSPREGGTEAFF. Written as DNA, the CDR3 is TGTGCCAGCAGCCCCCGTGAGGGAGGCACTGAAGCTTTCTTT.